These 21 T cell receptor beta chains originate from one sample sequenced in a study of shared clonotypes between healthy human individuals. Method: immunoSEQ multiplex PCR; TCRdb's copy keeps in-frame clones and lacks some. The sample consists of approximately 330,000 clones, less than 75% of them appearing once. The specimen was memory CD4+ T cells sorted from blood. Sample subset: CD45RA-negative fraction. The receptor set was obtained from a young man in good health.

This sequence joins TRBV7-9 and TRBJ2-3, with D tentatively TRBD2 (6 bases). CDR3 size: 14 residues. Trimming shortened V by 8 bases and J by 4 bases, and 16 bases separated the two germline ends. Germline V gene data show CDR1 as SEHNR and CDR2 as FQNEAQ (reference sequence). CDR3 DNA: TGTGCCAGCTCGACTAGTTCGGCACCAGATACGCAGTATTTT. The encoded protein is CASSTSSAPDTQYF.

This clone was counted between two and nine times. The chain has TRBV19 and TRBJ2-3; 8 nucleotides align to TRBD2. After removal of 8 bases from V and 2 bases from J, the junction contained 6 bases not matched to a gene. The V gene's germline CDR1 is LNHDA and CDR2 SQIVND (reference sequence). The CDR3 length is 14 residues. The CDR3 is CASGSSGFTDTQYF. CDR3 nucleotides: TGTGCCAGTGGATCTAGCGGGTTCACAGATACGCAGTATTTT.

V and J are TRBV2 and TRBJ2-1; D may be TRBD2 (7 bases). The CDR3 is 14 residues long. Germline CDR1 is SNHLY and CDR2 is FYNNEI. The V gene lost 5 bases and the J gene lost 4 bases, with 12 bases spanning the gap. In DNA, the CDR3 is TGTGCCAGCAGTCGGAGGGGGGGGTACAATGAGCAGTTCTTC. As protein: CASSRRGGYNEQFF.

The rearrangement links TRBV28 to TRBJ1-5; 8 bases are a match to TRBD1. Germline V lookup: CDR1 MDHEN, CDR2 SYDVKM. V shed 8 bases, J shed 3 bases, and the junction held 12 bases outside the gene matches. CDR3 length equals 16 residues. Written as DNA, the CDR3 is TGTGCCAGCCCATGGACAGGGATAGGGAACAATCAGCCCCAGCATTTT. Translation: CASPWTGIGNNQPQHF. The full variable domain, with the rest looked up from reference TRBV28 and TRBJ1-5, is DVKVTQSSRYLVKRTGEKVFLECVQDMDHENMFWYRQDPGLGLRLIYFSYDVKMKEKGDIPEGYSVSREKKERFSLILESASTNQTSMYLCASPWTGIGNNQPQHFGDGTRLSIL.

The chain combines TRBV30 with TRBJ1-2; 9 bases are a match to TRBD1. V lost 0 bases and J lost 6; bases outside the gene matches: 5. The CDR3 extends over 14 amino acids. The germline V gene encodes CDR1 GTSNPN and CDR2 SVGIG (reference sequence). The CDR3, as DNA: TGTGCCTGGAGTGTACAGGGGGCAAGGGATGGCTACACCTTC. Amino acids: CAWSVQGARDGYTF.

The chain employs TRBV7-8 and TRBJ2-2, with no clear D. CDR3 size: 12 residues. Trimming pared 11 bases from V and 6 bases from J, leaving 13 bases between. Per germline, CDR1 SGHVS and CDR2 FQNEAQ. This CDR3 reads CAGSPRSGELFF. The CDR3 DNA sequence: TGTGCCGGATCGCCGAGATCCGGGGAGCTGTTTTTT.

The chain joins TRBV9 to TRBJ2-7; 12 positions agree with TRBD2. V shed 0 bases and J 0 bases; nucleotides not matched to a gene: 4. CDR1 SGDLS and CDR2 YYNGEE come from the germline V gene. This CDR3 comprises 17 residues. CDR3 protein: CASSVGLAGVGSYEQYF. CDR3 DNA: TGTGCCAGCAGCGTAGGACTAGCGGGAGTAGGCTCCTACGAGCAGTACTTC.

The V gene is TRBV7-2, the J gene TRBJ2-7, with 9 bases that match TRBD2. Germline trimming cut 5 bases from V and 2 bases from J; bases unmatched to any gene: 7. CDR3 length: 15 amino acids. Germline V gene sequence: CDR1 SGHTA, CDR2 FQGNSA. The CDR3: CASSLTGLATYEQYF. CDR3 nucleotide sequence: TGTGCCAGCAGCCTTACAGGACTAGCGACCTACGAGCAGTACTTC.

The chain combines TRBV20-1 with TRBJ2-5; D unclear. The CDR3 has 10 amino acids. The V end was cut by 7 bases, the J end by 1 base, with 4 bases between. The germline V gene encodes CDR1 DFQATT and CDR2 SNEGSKA (reference sequence). The DNA for the CDR3 is TGCAGTGGCTCCCAAGAGACCCAGTACTTC. Translating gives CSGSQETQYF.

The V and J genes are TRBV6-5 and TRBJ2-5; D remains unclear. The germline gives CDR1 MNHEY, CDR2 SVGAGI. The CDR3 extends over 12 amino acids. The V end was cut by 9 bases, the J end by 4 bases, with 12 bases between. For the CDR3, the DNA is TGTGCCAGGGGCGCAAAGAGAGAGACCCAGTACTTC. Its protein product is CARGAKRETQYF.

The rearrangement links TRBV6-5 to TRBJ2-7; D could derive from TRBD1 or TRBD2 (5 bases each). CDR3 size: 14 residues. V was clipped by 4 bases and J by 3 bases, with 13 bases between them. Germline V gives CDR1 MNHEY, CDR2 SVGAGI. The CDR3 coding sequence is TGTGCCAGCAGTTCCCGGGACGGGAACTACGAGCAGTACTTC. This codes for CASSSRDGNYEQYF.

V gene TRBV6-6 combines with J gene TRBJ2-5; D could derive from TRBD1 or TRBD2 (5 bases each). This CDR3 is 16 amino acids long. Deletions cut 4 bases from V and 0 bases from J, with 15 bases between. Per germline, CDR1 MNHNY and CDR2 SVGAGI (reference sequence). CDR3 protein: CASSFTSGAYQETQYF. The CDR3 DNA is TGTGCCAGCAGTTTTACTTCCGGGGCGTACCAAGAGACCCAGTACTTC.

The chain is built from TRBV9 and TRBJ2-7; 15 bases are shared with TRBD2. CDR3 length equals 15 residues. Per the germline V gene, CDR1 is SGDLS and CDR2 is YYNGEE. The trim removed 3 bases at V and 5 bases at J, leaving 3 bases unmatched. The CDR3 DNA reads as TGTGCCAGCAGCGGGGGACTAGCGGGAGGACACGAGCAGTACTTC. It codes for CASSGGLAGGHEQYF.

The chain joins TRBV5-6 to TRBJ2-1; 11 positions match TRBD2. The CDR3 loop spans 14 amino acids. Germline assignment: CDR1 SGHDT and CDR2 YYEEEE. V lost 4 bases and J lost 7; bases outside the gene matches: 4. CDR3 in amino acids: CASSPTSGTNEQFF. The CDR3 nucleotides are TGTGCCAGCAGCCCGACTAGCGGGACTAATGAGCAGTTCTTC.

The genes are TRBV2 and TRBJ2-7, with D unresolved. The germline gives CDR1 SNHLY, CDR2 FYNNEI. V shed 2 bases and J shed 1 base, with 3 bases lying between them. This CDR3 comprises 12 residues. CDR3 residues: CASSEMSYEQYF. Here the CDR3 DNA reads TGTGCCAGCAGTGAAATGTCCTACGAGCAGTACTTC.

The genes are TRBV4-2 and TRBJ2-2, with D perhaps matching TRBD2 (6 bases). Deletions cut 0 bases from V and 6 bases from J, with 14 bases between. Germline V gene data show CDR1 as LGHNA and CDR2 as YNFKEQ. The CDR3 length is 16 residues. CDR3 sequence reads: CASSQEAGPAAGELFF. For the CDR3, the DNA is TGTGCCAGCAGCCAAGAGGCGGGACCTGCGGCCGGGGAGCTGTTTTTT.

This clone is a singleton in its sample. The chain couples TRBV5-4 to TRBJ2-6; D may be TRBD2 (5 bases). CDR1 SGHNT and CDR2 YYREEE come from the germline V gene (reference sequence). This CDR3 spans 15 amino acids. V shed 4 bases and J shed 1 base, with 9 bases lying between them. Written as DNA, the CDR3 is TGTGCCAGCAGCCCTAGGACTTCTGGGGCCAACGTCCTGACTTTC. Translating gives CASSPRTSGANVLTF.

This chain links TRBV5-4 with TRBJ1-1, with D unclear. The CDR3 sequence is 14 residues long. CDR1 is SGHNT, CDR2 YYREEE, per germline (reference sequence). V lost 0 bases and J lost 1, with 7 bases in between. The CDR3 here is CASSLGQANTEAFF. CDR3 in DNA: TGTGCCAGCAGCTTGGGACAAGCGAACACTGAAGCTTTCTTT. The variable domain in full, with the rest retrieved from reference TRBV5-4 and TRBJ1-1, is ETGVTQSPTHLIKTRGQQVTLRCSSQSGHNTVSWYQQALGQGPQFIFQYYREEENGRGNFPPRFSGLQFPNYSSELNVNALELDDSALYLCASSLGQANTEAFFGQGTRLTVV.

The chain recombines TRBV30 with TRBJ2-5; D remains ambiguous. The V and J ends lost 0 bases and 4 bases respectively, with 15 bases between them. From germline, CDR1 is GTSNPN and CDR2 SVGIG (reference sequence). This CDR3 is built from 15 residues. Written as DNA, the CDR3 is TGTGCCTGGAGTGTTTCGACTGGCAACAGAGAGACCCAGTACTTC. Amino acids: CAWSVSTGNRETQYF.

This clone showed up just a few times. The V and J genes are TRBV9 and TRBJ1-5; D not certain. CDR3 length: 14 amino acids. Germline V gene lookup returns CDR1 SGDLS and CDR2 YYNGEE. V lost 3 bases to trimming and J lost 0 bases, with 7 bases between them. As DNA, the CDR3 is TGTGCCAGCAGCGGCCACGTTAGCAATCAGCCCCAGCATTTT. It is translated as CASSGHVSNQPQHF.

J is TRBJ2-2 and V is TRBV11-3, with D perhaps TRBD2 (6 bases). Germline V gene lookup returns CDR1 SGHNT and CDR2 YENEEA. With 1 base removed from V and 2 bases from J, the gap between germline ends came to 11 bases. This CDR3 is built from 16 residues. This CDR3 reads CASSLGIAANTGELFF. The CDR3 DNA sequence: TGTGCCAGCAGCTTAGGAATAGCGGCAAACACCGGGGAGCTGTTTTTT.